This passage covers 4 T cell receptor beta chains from one sample sequenced in a study of T cell changes during pregnancy in multiple sclerosis (dated by TCRdb to 2018 to 2020). Library creation used the immunoSEQ multiplex PCR assay. TCRdb obtained this table from immuneACCESS and retained in-frame rearrangements with V and J assigned. These tables miss some clones; where compared with another copy, unresolved V genes account for less than half of the shortfall, and the remainder is unexplained. This sample lists roughly 56,000 clones; around 90% were detected once. About 0.5% of the sample rests with the top ten. The sample was CD4+ T cells from peripheral blood mononuclear cells, taken after pregnancy. These receptors were collected from a female donor in good health, enrolled as a control in a pregnancy study.

The rearrangement uses TRBV5-8 and TRBJ1-4; a possible D gene is TRBD1 (6 bases). V lost 1 base and J lost 7, with 14 bases in between. This CDR3 has 15 residues. The germline CDR1 and CDR2 sequences are SGHTS and YDEGEE. The CDR3 nucleotides are TGTGCCAGCAGCTTGTTTGCCAGGGGATCTGAAAAACTGTTTTTT. Translation gives CASSLFARGSEKLFF.

A single count supports this clone. J is TRBJ2-1 and V is TRBV7-8, with 11 bases fitting TRBD1. In germline, CDR1 is SGHVS, CDR2 FQNEAQ. CDR3 length: 18 amino acids. The V gene end was trimmed by 2 bases and the J gene end by 8 bases; junction bases not matched to a gene: 14. The CDR3, as DNA: TGTGCCAGCAGCTTACTTCTTTATCGGGACAGGGGGGCCCATGAGCAGTTCTTC. Translation gives CASSLLLYRDRGAHEQFF.

V is TRBV7-2 and J is TRBJ1-2; D is unresolved. V lost 4 bases and J 4 bases, leaving 13 bases between the germline ends. The CDR3 is 14 residues long. Per the germline V gene, CDR1 is SGHTA and CDR2 is FQGNSA. CDR3 loop: CASSSEYSGYGYTF. The CDR3, as DNA: TGTGCCAGCAGCTCCGAATACAGCGGCTATGGCTACACCTTC.

V gene TRBV18 combines with J gene TRBJ2-7, with D perhaps matching TRBD1 (5 bases). The V end lost 3 bases, the J end lost 4 bases, and 16 bases lay between the germline ends. Germline CDR1 reads KGHSH; CDR2 reads LQKENI. The length of the CDR3 is 15 residues. The DNA for the CDR3 is TGTGCCAGCTCACCGGGGATAGGGGCCGTTTACGAGCAGTACTTC. Translating it yields CASSPGIGAVYEQYF.